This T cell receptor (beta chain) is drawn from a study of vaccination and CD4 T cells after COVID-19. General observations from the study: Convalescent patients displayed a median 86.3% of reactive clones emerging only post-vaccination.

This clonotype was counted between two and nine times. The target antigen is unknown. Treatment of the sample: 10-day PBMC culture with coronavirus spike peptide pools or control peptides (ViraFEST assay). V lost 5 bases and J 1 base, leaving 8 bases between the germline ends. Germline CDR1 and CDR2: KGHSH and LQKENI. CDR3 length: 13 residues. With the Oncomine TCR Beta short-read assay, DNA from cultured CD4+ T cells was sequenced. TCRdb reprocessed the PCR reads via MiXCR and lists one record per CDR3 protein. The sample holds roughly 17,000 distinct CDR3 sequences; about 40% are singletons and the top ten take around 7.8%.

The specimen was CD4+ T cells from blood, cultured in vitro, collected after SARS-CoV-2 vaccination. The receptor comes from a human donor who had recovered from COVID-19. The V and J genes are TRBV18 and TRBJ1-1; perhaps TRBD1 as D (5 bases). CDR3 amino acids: CASSMGQNTEAFF. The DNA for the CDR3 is TGTGCCAGCTCAATGGGGCAGAACACTGAAGCTTTCTTT.